A single T cell receptor (beta chain) is shown here with its context. Its target is unknown. Its ends do not fully match the called genes, so a read error is possible. Germline V gene data show CDR1 as MNHEY and CDR2 as SVGEGT. There are 19 residues in the CDR3. This sample was taken from a study of metastatic and nonmetastatic thyroid tumors. Study summary: Repertoire data that came from the blood and tumor or nodule tissue of malignant and benign thyroid patients were compared. Study outcomes and limitations: Malignant thyroid tumors reportedly exceeded benign nodules significantly in TCR beta diversity, with the difference appearing in blood and tumor.

Not a single patient had been given any form of treatment at any point before undergoing thyroid surgery. In the authors' methods: Built for papillary thyroid cancer, a distant-metastasis classifier drew on CDR3 differences across clinicopathological groups. From the PCR reads, TCRdb re-called clones with MiXCR. What appears here as the V and J calls and clone size reflects TCRdb's work, not the paper's. The data show 40,000 or so clones, about 24% seen once. The chain combines TRBV6-2 or TRBV6-3 with TRBJ2-1, with 13 bases identical to TRBD2. The sample was blood. The TCR was taken from a female donor with papillary thyroid cancer or a benign thyroid nodule (not recorded which). Some clones in this sample may be carry-over from other donors' samples. CDR3 nucleotide sequence: TGTGCCAGCAGTTACGTGGCGGGGGGACTAGCGGGATCCTACAATGATCAGTTCTTC. Its protein is CASSYVAGGLAGSYNDQFF.